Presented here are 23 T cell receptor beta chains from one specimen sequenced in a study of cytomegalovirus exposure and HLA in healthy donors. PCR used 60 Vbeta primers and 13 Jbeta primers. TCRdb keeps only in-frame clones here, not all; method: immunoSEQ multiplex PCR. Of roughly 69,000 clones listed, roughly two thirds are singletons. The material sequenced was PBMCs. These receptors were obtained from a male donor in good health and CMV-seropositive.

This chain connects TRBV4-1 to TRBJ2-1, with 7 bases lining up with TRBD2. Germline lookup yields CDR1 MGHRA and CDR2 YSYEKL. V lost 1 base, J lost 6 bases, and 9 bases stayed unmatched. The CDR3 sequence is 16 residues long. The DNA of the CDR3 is TGCGCCAGCAGCCAAGTTCGGGGCGGGAGCAGCAATGAGCAGTTCTTC. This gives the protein CASSQVRGGSSNEQFF.

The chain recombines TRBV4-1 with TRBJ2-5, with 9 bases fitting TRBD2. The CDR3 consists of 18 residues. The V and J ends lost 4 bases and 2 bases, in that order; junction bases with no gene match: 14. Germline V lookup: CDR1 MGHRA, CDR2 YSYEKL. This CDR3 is CASSLGWAGGPGQETQYF. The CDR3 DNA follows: TGCGCCAGCAGCCTTGGATGGGCGGGGGGGCCGGGGCAAGAGACCCAGTACTTC.

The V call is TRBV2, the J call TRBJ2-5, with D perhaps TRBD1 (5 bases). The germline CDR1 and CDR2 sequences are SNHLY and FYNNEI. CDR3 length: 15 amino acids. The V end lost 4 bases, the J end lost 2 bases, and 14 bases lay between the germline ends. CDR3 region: CASSGLGARQETQYF. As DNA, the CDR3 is TGTGCCAGCAGTGGTTTAGGGGCGCGGCAAGAGACCCAGTACTTC.

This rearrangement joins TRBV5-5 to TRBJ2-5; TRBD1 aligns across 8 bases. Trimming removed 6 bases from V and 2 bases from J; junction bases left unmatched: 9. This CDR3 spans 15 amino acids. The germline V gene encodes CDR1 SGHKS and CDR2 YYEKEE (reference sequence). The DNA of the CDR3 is TGTGCCAGCAACCCGACAGGGGATGAGCAAGAGACCCAGTACTTC. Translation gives CASNPTGDEQETQYF.

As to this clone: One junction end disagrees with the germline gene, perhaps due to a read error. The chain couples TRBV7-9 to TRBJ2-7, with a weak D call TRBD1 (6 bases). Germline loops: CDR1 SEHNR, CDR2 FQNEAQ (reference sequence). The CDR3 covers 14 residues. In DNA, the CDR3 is TGTTCCAGCAGCAATCCGGGACATACCTACGAGCAGTACTTC. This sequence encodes CSSSNPGHTYEQYF. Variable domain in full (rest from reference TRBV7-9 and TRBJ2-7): DTGVSQNPRHKITKRGQNVTFRCDPISEHNRLYWYRQTLGQGPEFLTYFQNEAQLEKSRLLSDRFSAERPKGSFSTLEIQRTEQGDSAMYLCSSSNPGHTYEQYFGPGTRLTVT.

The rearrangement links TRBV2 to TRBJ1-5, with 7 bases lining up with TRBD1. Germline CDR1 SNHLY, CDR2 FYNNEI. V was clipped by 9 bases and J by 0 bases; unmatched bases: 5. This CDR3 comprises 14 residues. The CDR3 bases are TGTGCCAGGGCTCCAGGGGGTAGCAATCAGCCCCAGCATTTT. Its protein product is CARAPGGSNQPQHF.

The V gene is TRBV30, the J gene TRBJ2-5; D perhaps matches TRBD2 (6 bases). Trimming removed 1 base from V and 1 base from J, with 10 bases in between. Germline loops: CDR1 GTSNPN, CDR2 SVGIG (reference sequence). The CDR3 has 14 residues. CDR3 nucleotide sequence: TGTGCCTGGAGTGGGGGCGGGACCCAAGAGACCCAGTACTTC. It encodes CAWSGGGTQETQYF.

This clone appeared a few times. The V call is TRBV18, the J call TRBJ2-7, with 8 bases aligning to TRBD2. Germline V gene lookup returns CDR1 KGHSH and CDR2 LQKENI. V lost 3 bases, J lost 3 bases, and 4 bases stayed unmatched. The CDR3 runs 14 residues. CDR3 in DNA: TGTGCCAGCTCACCGGCGGGAGGCAACTACGAGCAGTACTTC. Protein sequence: CASSPAGGNYEQYF.

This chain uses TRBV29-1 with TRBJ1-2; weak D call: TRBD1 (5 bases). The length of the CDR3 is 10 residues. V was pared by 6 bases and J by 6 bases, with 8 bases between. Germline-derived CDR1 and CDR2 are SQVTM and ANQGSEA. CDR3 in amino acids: CSVQGNGYTF. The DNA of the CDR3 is TGCAGCGTCCAGGGTAATGGCTACACCTTC. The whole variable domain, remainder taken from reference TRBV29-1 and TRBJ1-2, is SAVISQKPSRDICQRGTSLTIQCQVDSQVTMMFWYRQQPGQSLTLIATANQGSEATYESGFVIDKFPISRPNLTFSTLTVSNMSPEDSSIYLCSVQGNGYTFGSGTRLTVV.

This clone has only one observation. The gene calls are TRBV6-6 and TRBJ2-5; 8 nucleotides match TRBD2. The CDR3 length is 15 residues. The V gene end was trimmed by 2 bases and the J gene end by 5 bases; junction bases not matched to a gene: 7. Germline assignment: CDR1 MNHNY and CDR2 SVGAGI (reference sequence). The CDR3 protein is CASSYGTSYRETQYF. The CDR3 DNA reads TGTGCCAGCAGTTACGGGACTAGTTACAGGGAGACCCAGTACTTC.

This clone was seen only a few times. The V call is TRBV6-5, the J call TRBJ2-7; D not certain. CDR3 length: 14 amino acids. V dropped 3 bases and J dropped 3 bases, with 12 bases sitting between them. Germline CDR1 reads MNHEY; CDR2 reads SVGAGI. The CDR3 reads CASSYPRPLYEQYF. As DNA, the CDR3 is TGTGCCAGCAGTTATCCTAGGCCCCTCTACGAGCAGTACTTC.

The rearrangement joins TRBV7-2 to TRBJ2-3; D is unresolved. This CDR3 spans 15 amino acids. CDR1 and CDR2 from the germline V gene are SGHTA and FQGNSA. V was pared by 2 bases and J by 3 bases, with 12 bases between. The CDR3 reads CASSLLVAWTDTQYF. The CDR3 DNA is TGTGCCAGCAGCTTACTCGTTGCGTGGACAGATACGCAGTATTTT.

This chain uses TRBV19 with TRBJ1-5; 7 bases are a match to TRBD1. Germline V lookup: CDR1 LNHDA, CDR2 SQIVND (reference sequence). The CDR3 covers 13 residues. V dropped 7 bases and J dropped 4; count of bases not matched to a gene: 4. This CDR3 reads CASTGTANQPQHF. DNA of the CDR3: TGTGCCAGTACGGGGACAGCGAATCAGCCCCAGCATTTT.

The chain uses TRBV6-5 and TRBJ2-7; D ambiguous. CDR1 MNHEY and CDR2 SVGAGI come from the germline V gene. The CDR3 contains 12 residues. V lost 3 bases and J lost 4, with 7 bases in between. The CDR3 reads CASSYNRYEQYF. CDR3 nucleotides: TGTGCCAGCAGTTATAATAGATACGAGCAGTACTTC.

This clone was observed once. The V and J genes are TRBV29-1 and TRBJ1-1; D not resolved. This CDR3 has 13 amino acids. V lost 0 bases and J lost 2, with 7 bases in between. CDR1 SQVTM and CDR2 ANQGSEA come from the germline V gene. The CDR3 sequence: CSVEEGRNTEAFF. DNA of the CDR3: TGCAGCGTTGAAGAGGGCAGAAACACTGAAGCTTTCTTT.

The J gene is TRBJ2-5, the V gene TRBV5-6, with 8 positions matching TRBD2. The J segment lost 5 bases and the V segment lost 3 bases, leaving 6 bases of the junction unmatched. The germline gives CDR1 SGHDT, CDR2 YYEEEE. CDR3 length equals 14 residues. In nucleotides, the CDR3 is TGTGCCAGCAGCTGGCGGGGGGCGCAGGAGACCCAGTACTTC. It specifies CASSWRGAQETQYF.

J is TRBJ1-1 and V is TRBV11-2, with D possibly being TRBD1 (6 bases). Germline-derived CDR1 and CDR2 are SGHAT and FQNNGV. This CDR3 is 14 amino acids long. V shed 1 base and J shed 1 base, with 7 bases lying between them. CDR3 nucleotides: TGTGCCAGCAGCTTAGGACAGGCGAACACTGAAGCTTTCTTT. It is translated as CASSLGQANTEAFF.

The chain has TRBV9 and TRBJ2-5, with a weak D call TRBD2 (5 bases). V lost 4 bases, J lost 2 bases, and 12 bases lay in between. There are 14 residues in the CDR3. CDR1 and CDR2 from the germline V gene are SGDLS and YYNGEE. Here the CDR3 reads CASSPADYQETQYF. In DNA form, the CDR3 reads TGTGCCAGCAGCCCTGCAGACTATCAAGAGACCCAGTACTTC.

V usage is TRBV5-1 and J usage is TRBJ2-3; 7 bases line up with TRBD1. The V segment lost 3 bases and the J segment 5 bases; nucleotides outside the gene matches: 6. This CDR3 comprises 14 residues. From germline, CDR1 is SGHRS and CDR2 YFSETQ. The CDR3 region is CASSSGGSLDTQYF. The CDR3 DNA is TGCGCCAGCAGCTCAGGGGGTTCCCTAGATACGCAGTATTTT. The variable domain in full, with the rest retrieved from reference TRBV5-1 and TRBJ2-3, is KAGVTQTPRYLIKTRGQQVTLSCSPISGHRSVSWYQQTPGQGLQFLFEYFSETQRNKGNFPGRFSGRQFSNSRSEMNVSTLELGDSALYLCASSSGGSLDTQYFGPGTRLTVL.

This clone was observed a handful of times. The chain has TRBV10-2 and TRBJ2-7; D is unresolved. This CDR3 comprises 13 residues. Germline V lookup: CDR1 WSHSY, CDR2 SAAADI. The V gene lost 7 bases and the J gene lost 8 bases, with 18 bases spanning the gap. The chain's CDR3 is CASTSRSLFQQYF. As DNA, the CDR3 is TGCGCCAGCACCTCGCGGAGCCTCTTCCAGCAGTACTTC.

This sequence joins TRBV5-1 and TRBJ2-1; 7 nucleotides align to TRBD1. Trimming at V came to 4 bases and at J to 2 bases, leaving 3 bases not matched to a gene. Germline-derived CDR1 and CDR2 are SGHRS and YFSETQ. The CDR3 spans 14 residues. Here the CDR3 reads CASSKQGTYNEQFF. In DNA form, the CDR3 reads TGCGCCAGCAGCAAACAGGGGACCTACAATGAGCAGTTCTTC.

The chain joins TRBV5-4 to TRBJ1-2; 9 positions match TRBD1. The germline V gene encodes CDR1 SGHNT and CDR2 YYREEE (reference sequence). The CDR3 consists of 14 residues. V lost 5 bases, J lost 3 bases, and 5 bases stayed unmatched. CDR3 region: CASSQQGADYGYTF. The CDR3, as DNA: TGTGCCAGCAGTCAACAGGGGGCGGACTATGGCTACACCTTC. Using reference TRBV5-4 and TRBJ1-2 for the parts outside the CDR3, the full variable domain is ETGVTQSPTHLIKTRGQQVTLRCSSQSGHNTVSWYQQALGQGPQFIFQYYREEENGRGNFPPRFSGLQFPNYSSELNVNALELDDSALYLCASSQQGADYGYTFGSGTRLTVV.

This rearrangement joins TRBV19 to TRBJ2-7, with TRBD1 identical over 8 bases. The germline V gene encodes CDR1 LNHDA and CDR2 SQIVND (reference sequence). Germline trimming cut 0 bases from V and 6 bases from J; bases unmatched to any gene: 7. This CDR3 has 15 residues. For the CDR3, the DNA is TGTGCCAGTAGTATAGATCTGACAGGGGCTGGCGAGCAGTACTTC. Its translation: CASSIDLTGAGEQYF.